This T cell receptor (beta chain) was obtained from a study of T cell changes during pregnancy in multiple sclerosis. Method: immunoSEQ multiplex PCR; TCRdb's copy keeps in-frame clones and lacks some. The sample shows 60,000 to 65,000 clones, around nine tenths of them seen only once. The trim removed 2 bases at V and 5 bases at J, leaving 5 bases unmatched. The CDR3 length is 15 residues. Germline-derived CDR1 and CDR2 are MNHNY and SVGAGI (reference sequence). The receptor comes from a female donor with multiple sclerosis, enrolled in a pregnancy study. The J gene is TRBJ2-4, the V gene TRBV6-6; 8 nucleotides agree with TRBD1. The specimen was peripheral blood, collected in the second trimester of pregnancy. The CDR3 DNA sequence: TGTGCCAGCAGTTACCCTCCGGACAGGGAAAACATTCAGTACTTC. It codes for CASSYPPDRENIQYF.